The present T cell receptor (beta chain) was sequenced within a study of cytomegalovirus exposure and HLA in healthy donors. About the research overall: Roughly 80 million unique TCRs from HLA-typed donors made up an early data release. Study outcomes and limitations: Association of a missense DCLRE1C variant with TCR beta V- and J-gene trimming was reported in a later analysis.

In the PCR, 60 Vbeta and 13 Jbeta primers were used. Clones were read by immunoSEQ multiplex PCR, and TCRdb kept only the in-frame ones, dropping some. The sample yields 100,000 or so clones, roughly 80% seen once. Germline CDR1 is MDHEN and CDR2 is SYDVKM. V gave up 5 bases and J gave up 7 bases; unmatched junction bases: 2. The CDR3 is 14 residues long. In regard to this clone: The antigen is undetermined.

V gene TRBV28 combines with J gene TRBJ2-7; 16 bases match TRBD2. The material sequenced was PBMCs. The TCR originated in a man younger than 45 in good health and CMV-seropositive. CDR3 residues: CASSGTSGGEEQYF. CDR3 coding DNA: TGTGCCAGCAGTGGGACTAGCGGGGGGGAAGAGCAGTACTTC.